What follows are 13 T cell receptor beta chains derived from one specimen sequenced in a study of lymphopenia after photon versus proton radiotherapy. Produced via immunoSEQ multiplex PCR; TCRdb's table is partial and in-frame only. The sample includes tens of thousands of clones, about 85% of them seen just once. Sequenced here: peripheral blood, sampled from a patient treated with proton-based radiotherapy. These receptors came from a man older than 75 with esophageal cancer.

The gene calls are TRBV28 and TRBJ2-7, with 7 bases fitting TRBD1. CDR3 size: 13 residues. Per germline, CDR1 MDHEN and CDR2 SYDVKM. V lost 7 bases, J lost 6 bases, and 9 bases stayed unmatched. CDR3 in DNA: TGTGCCAGCACCCAAGGGACAGCGCGCGAGCAGTACTTC. Translating it yields CASTQGTAREQYF.

The chain combines TRBV6-5 with TRBJ2-7, with TRBD1 identical over 7 bases. The CDR3 consists of 15 residues. CDR1 is MNHEY and CDR2 is SVGAGI in the germline V gene. Trimming cost V 5 bases and J 6 bases; bases outside gene matches: 13. The DNA for the CDR3 is TGTGCCAGCAGTACCTGGGGAGCAGGGGGTAGCGAGCAGTACTTC. Translating it yields CASSTWGAGGSEQYF.

This sequence joins TRBV11-2 and TRBJ2-5; no reliable D call. The J call may be mistaken, given a closer DNA end match to TRBJ2-7. The germline gives CDR1 SGHAT, CDR2 FQNNGV. This CDR3 has 12 residues. CDR3 amino acids: CASSDLFYEQYF. The CDR3, as DNA: TGTGCCAGCAGCGATCTTTTTTACGAGCAGTACTTC.

The J gene is TRBJ2-1, the V gene TRBV18; D gene uncertain. Trimming pared 5 bases from V and 2 bases from J, leaving 16 bases between. The CDR3 is 16 amino acids. Germline V CDR1 and CDR2: KGHSH, LQKENI. CDR3 DNA: TGTGCCAGCTCATCCAGTCCCTTAAGAGCCTACAATGAGCAGTTCTTC. Its protein is CASSSSPLRAYNEQFF.

This clone was counted a single time. V usage is TRBV6-5 and J usage is TRBJ1-4; 7 bases are shared with TRBD1. V gave up 2 bases and J gave up 4 bases; unmatched junction bases: 7. This CDR3 spans 16 amino acids. From germline, CDR1 is MNHEY and CDR2 SVGAGI. CDR3 bases: TGTGCCAGCAGTTACCGGCGCAGGGGGTATAATGAAAAACTGTTTTTT. It translates to CASSYRRRGYNEKLFF.

This clone has only one observation. This chain connects TRBV29-1 to TRBJ2-3; 12 bases are a match to TRBD2. The CDR3 is made up of 15 amino acids. Trimming took 4 bases from V and 3 from J; bases not matched to a gene: 5. CDR1 and CDR2 (germline): SQVTM, ANQGSEA. The chain's CDR3 is CSVVLAGGPTDTQYF. In DNA form, the CDR3 reads TGCAGCGTTGTGCTAGCGGGAGGGCCAACAGATACGCAGTATTTT.

The chain couples TRBV7-3 to TRBJ2-1; 7 bases are shared with TRBD1. The ends lost 5 bases at V and 6 bases at J; junction bases unmatched: 10. The CDR3 sequence is 15 residues long. Germline V gene lookup returns CDR1 SGHTA and CDR2 FQGTGA. As DNA, the CDR3 is TGTGCCAGCAGCCCCAGTCAGGGGGTTTTCAATGAGCAGTTCTTC. It is translated as CASSPSQGVFNEQFF.

This rearrangement joins TRBV11-2 to TRBJ2-5, with TRBD1 matching 10 bases. The CDR3 sequence is 14 residues long. Germline V lookup: CDR1 SGHAT, CDR2 FQNNGV. Losses at the gene ends were 6 bases for V and 4 bases for J; bases not matched to a gene: 5. The CDR3, as DNA: TGTGCCAGCAGGACAAGGACAGGGGGAGAGACCCAGTACTTC. Translated, it gives CASRTRTGGETQYF.

The chain employs TRBV7-2 and TRBJ2-2; TRBD2 might be the D (5 bases). This CDR3 region has 16 residues. The V end lost 3 bases, the J end lost 3 bases, and 14 bases lay between the germline ends. CDR1 and CDR2 (germline): SGHTA, FQGNSA. The CDR3 reads CASSFLGSRDTGELFF. As DNA, the CDR3 is TGTGCCAGCAGCTTCCTAGGGAGTAGGGACACCGGGGAGCTGTTTTTT.

The chain employs TRBV11-2 and TRBJ2-3; TRBD2 aligns across 7 bases. The CDR3 contains 15 residues. V gave up 5 bases and J gave up 6 bases; unmatched junction bases: 11. The germline gives CDR1 SGHAT, CDR2 FQNNGV. The chain's CDR3 is CASSPNRGGADTQYF. The DNA of the CDR3 is TGTGCCAGCAGCCCGAATCGGGGAGGGGCGGATACGCAGTATTTT.

V usage is TRBV7-2 and J usage is TRBJ1-1; D might be TRBD1 (6 bases). This CDR3 has 13 amino acids. CDR1 and CDR2 (germline): SGHTA, FQGNSA. Trimming removed 2 bases at V and 9 bases at J, with 13 bases between. The CDR3 coding sequence is TGTGCCAGCAGCTTAAAGGGGGTGAGGAAAGCTTTCTTT. Encoded protein: CASSLKGVRKAFF. Together with reference TRBV7-2 and TRBJ1-1, the CDR3 gives the full variable domain: GAGVSQSPSNKVTEKGKDVELRCDPISGHTALYWYRQSLGQGLEFLIYFQGNSAPDKSGLPSDRFSAERTGGSVSTLTIQRTQQEDSAVYLCASSLKGVRKAFFGQGTRLTVV.

The genes are TRBV11-2 and TRBJ2-4; D is perhaps TRBD2 (5 bases). V dropped 1 base and J dropped 3 bases, with 13 bases sitting between them. This CDR3 has 16 residues. CDR1 is SGHAT, CDR2 FQNNGV, per germline. This chain's CDR3 is CASSLGVAFDKNIQYF. Here the CDR3 DNA reads TGTGCCAGCAGCTTAGGGGTAGCGTTCGACAAAAACATTCAGTACTTC. Full variable domain (missing parts from reference TRBV11-2 and TRBJ2-4): EAGVAQSPRYKIIEKRQSVAFWCNPISGHATLYWYQQILGQGPKLLIQFQNNGVVDDSQLPKDRFSAERLKGVDSTLKIQPAKLEDSAVYLCASSLGVAFDKNIQYFGAGTRLSVL.

The CDR3 region is CAWSRTGRRTEAFF. Here the CDR3 DNA reads TGTGCCTGGAGTCGGACAGGTAGGAGGACTGAAGCTTTCTTT. The gene calls are TRBV30 and TRBJ1-1; 7 positions match TRBD1. With 2 bases clipped from V and 5 bases from J, the junction kept 8 bases outside the gene matches. This CDR3 comprises 14 residues. Germline values: CDR1 GTSNPN, CDR2 SVGIG (reference sequence).